This TCR beta chain emerged from a study of blood T cell dynamics during melanoma immunotherapy. Using immunoSEQ multiplex PCR, the repertoire was profiled, and TCRdb retains in-frame clones only, with some absent. The sample contains around 13,000 clones, 85% to 90% of which appear only once. Trimming took 0 bases from V and 2 from J, leaving 11 bases between them. This CDR3 is built from 16 residues. Germline values: CDR1 MNHNS, CDR2 SASEGT. Documented time point: pre-treatment baseline. The TCR was taken from a human donor with melanoma. This chain links TRBV6-1 with TRBJ1-3, with TRBD1 as a possible D gene (6 bases). The source was blood, collected from a patient treated with checkpoint blockade. The CDR3 spells CASSEAPGATGNTIYF. The CDR3 region has the DNA TGTGCCAGCAGTGAAGCCCCGGGGGCTACTGGAAACACCATATATTTT.